The clone carrying this T cell receptor (beta chain) has only a few counts. What it recognizes is unknown. The data are from a study of identical twins. Study observations and caveats: There were fewer insertions in abundant cord blood beta clonotypes, but memory repertoires showed no such pattern. Out-of-frame alpha sequences common to twins were enriched for low generation probability.

The CDR3 sequence is 13 residues long. V shed 7 bases and J shed 1 base, with 8 bases lying between them. CDR1 and CDR2 (germline): SNHLY, FYNNEI. Using its own MiXCR run on the 5' RACE reads, TCRdb lists one record per CDR3 protein. The data show around 490,000 distinct CDR3 sequences, with nearly 15% seen just once and nearly 0.45% held by the top ten. Healthy Caucasians supplied all donations. These sequences were also reported in another study, on yellow fever vaccine responses in identical twins.

The TCR was taken from a young woman in good health. The specimen was CD4+ T cells sorted from blood. J is TRBJ2-1 and V is TRBV2; possible D gene TRBD2, 6 bases. The CDR3 here is CASTRESYNEQFF. CDR3 sequence (DNA): TGTGCCAGCACTCGGGAGTCCTACAATGAGCAGTTCTTC.